These T cell receptor beta chains were read from a single sample in a study of cytomegalovirus exposure and HLA in healthy donors. Clones were read by immunoSEQ multiplex PCR, and TCRdb kept only the in-frame ones, dropping some. The repertoire holds 190,000 or so clones, 80% seen once, with 0.5% to 0.8% in the top ten. The specimen was PBMCs. These receptors were taken from a boy between 10 and 17 years old in good health and CMV-seronegative. The CDR3 runs from the conserved cysteine through the conserved F or W. D genes are given only for firm matches. Size is omitted from some rows. Given values are once, few, many or a class for expanded clones.

-,TRBJ2-3,-,TRBV4-2,CASSYTRADDTDTQYF,TGTGCCAGCAGCTACACAAGAGCGGACGACACAGATACGCAGTATTTT
-,TRBJ1-3,-,TRBV11-3,CASSLSGAKGNTIYF,TGTGCCAGCAGCTTATCCGGAGCGAAAGGAAACACCATATATTTT
-,TRBJ2-2,-,TRBV14,CASSGQDTGELFF,TGTGCCAGCAGCGGTCAGGACACCGGGGAGCTGTTTTTT
-,TRBJ1-1,-,TRBV7-9,CASSLVISGTEAFF,TGTGCCAGCAGCTTGGTGATCTCGGGCACTGAAGCTTTCTTT
TRBD1,TRBJ1-2,-,TRBV7-2,CASSPGGTGGGGYTF,TGTGCCAGCAGCCCCGGGGGGACAGGGGGAGGGGGCTACACCTTC
TRBD1,TRBJ2-2,-,TRBV4-1,CASSHTGVFDTGELFF,TGCGCCAGCAGCCACACAGGGGTATTTGACACCGGGGAGCTGTTTTTT
TRBD1,TRBJ2-2,-,TRBV30,CAWEGRGGQGTITGELFF,TGTGCCTGGGAGGGGCGGGGCGGACAGGGAACCATCACCGGGGAGCTGTTTTTT
TRBD1,TRBJ2-5,-,TRBV6-5,CASTHSGTAQETQYF,TGTGCCAGCACCCACTCCGGGACAGCCCAAGAGACCCAGTACTTC
-,TRBJ2-2,-,TRBV10-3,CAISRQDTGELFF,TGTGCCATCAGCAGACAGGACACCGGGGAGCTGTTTTTT
-,TRBJ2-6,-,TRBV11-3,CASSLGDGSSGANVLTF,TGTGCCAGCAGCTTAGGGGACGGGAGCTCTGGGGCCAACGTCCTGACTTTC
-,TRBJ1-2,-,TRBV18,CASSPGSTYGYTF,TGTGCCAGCTCACCTGGTAGTACCTATGGCTACACCTTC
-,TRBJ1-1,-,TRBV5-6,CASSLATVSRREAFF,TGTGCCAGCAGCTTGGCGACAGTGAGCCGGCGGGAAGCTTTCTTT
TRBD1,TRBJ1-4,few,TRBV5-1,CASSRDRFPPNEKLFF,TGCGCCAGCAGTCGGGACAGGTTTCCCCCTAATGAAAAACTGTTTTTT
-,TRBJ1-4,-,TRBV30,CAWSVFRESEKLFF,TGTGCCTGGAGTGTATTCAGGGAAAGTGAAAAACTGTTTTTT
-,TRBJ1-1,-,TRBV27,CASSLVSMNTEAFF,TGTGCCAGCAGTTTAGTGAGTATGAACACTGAAGCTTTCTTT
-,TRBJ2-2,-,TRBV7-9,CASSRGSGELFF,TGTGCCAGCAGCAGGGGATCCGGGGAGCTGTTTTTT
TRBD1,TRBJ2-7,-,TRBV19,CASSIRRDRGLSSYEQYF,TGTGCCAGTAGTATCCGCCGGGACAGGGGGCTGAGCTCCTACGAGCAGTACTTC
-,TRBJ1-2,-,TRBV9,CASSVSSVRSGDANYGYTF,TGTGCCAGCAGCGTATCTAGTGTGAGATCGGGAGACGCAAACTATGGCTACACCTTC
-,TRBJ2-5,-,TRBV5-6,CASSLEGGETQYF,TGTGCCAGCAGCTTGGAAGGGGGTGAGACCCAGTACTTC
-,TRBJ1-5,-,TRBV19,CASSIGDTTRWNQPQHF,TGTGCCAGTAGTATAGGGGACACTACCCGATGGAATCAGCCCCAGCATTTT
TRBD2,TRBJ2-3,-,TRBV27,CASSLGTSGDTDTQYF,TGTGCCAGCAGTTTAGGGACTAGCGGAGACACAGATACGCAGTATTTT
-,TRBJ1-2,-,TRBV4-3,CASSQDLTGDGGYTF,TGCGCCAGCAGCCAAGATCTAACGGGGGACGGAGGCTACACCTTC
-,TRBJ2-2,-,TRBV4-2,CASSQDGRQGKTGELFF,TGTGCCAGCAGCCAAGATGGAAGGCAGGGAAAGACCGGGGAGCTGTTTTTT
TRBD2,TRBJ2-5,few,TRBV27,CASSLSSGRGETQYF,TGTGCCAGCAGTTTGAGCTCCGGGCGGGGGGAGACCCAGTACTTC
-,TRBJ1-2,-,TRBV30,CAWGGPNGYTF,TGTGCCTGGGGAGGGCCCAATGGCTACACCTTC
-,TRBJ1-2,-,TRBV19,CASSMSVGYTF,TGTGCCAGTAGTATGTCGGTTGGCTACACCTTC
-,TRBJ1-1,-,TRBV6-5,CASSPLAGVGTEAFF,TGTGCCAGCAGTCCGTTGGCGGGCGTTGGCACTGAAGCTTTCTTT
-,TRBJ1-1,-,TRBV6-4,CASSADEGVNTEAFF,TGTGCCAGCAGTGCGGATGAGGGGGTGAACACTGAAGCTTTCTTT
TRBD2,TRBJ2-1,-,TRBV7-9,CASSGRLAGTNNEQFF,TGTGCCAGCAGCGGACGACTAGCGGGCACGAACAATGAGCAGTTCTTC
-,TRBJ2-7,-,TRBV27,CASRNSAGILDEQYF,TGTGCCAGCCGAAACTCGGCAGGGATATTGGACGAGCAGTACTTC
TRBD1,TRBJ1-6,-,TRBV30,CAWGGGSVNSPLHF,TGTGCCTGGGGAGGGGGCTCTGTAAATTCACCCCTCCACTTT
-,TRBJ1-5,-,TRBV7-6,CASSREGGSNQPQHF,TGTGCCAGCAGCCGCGAGGGCGGGAGCAATCAGCCCCAGCATTTT
-,TRBJ2-1,-,TRBV10-2,CATAGRDNEQFF,TGCGCCACCGCGGGACGCGACAATGAGCAGTTCTTC
-,TRBJ1-1,once,TRBV6-4,CASSDSFGGTEAFF,TGTGCCAGCAGTGACTCGTTCGGGGGGACTGAAGCTTTCTTT
TRBD1,TRBJ1-3,-,TRBV2,CASSETGYGNTIYF,TGTGCCAGCAGTGAGACAGGGTACGGAAACACCATATATTTT
TRBD1,TRBJ2-5,once,TRBV10-3,CAISESGQGRQTQYF,TGTGCCATCAGTGAGTCGGGACAGGGTAGGCAGACCCAGTACTTC
-,TRBJ2-6,few,TRBV5-4,CASSGWTVPRAVANVLTF,TGTGCCAGCAGCGGCTGGACAGTTCCACGAGCTGTGGCCAACGTCCTGACTTTC
TRBD2,TRBJ2-1,-,TRBV10-3,CATYSSGPDNEQFF,TGTGCCACCTACTCTAGCGGGCCCGACAATGAGCAGTTCTTC
-,TRBJ1-5,-,TRBV18,CASSPRQGLGNQPQHF,TGTGCCAGCTCACCACGGCAGGGTCTAGGCAATCAGCCCCAGCATTTT
TRBD1,TRBJ1-2,-,TRBV6-4,CASSVGQGSYTF,TGTGCCAGCAGTGTCGGACAGGGAAGCTACACCTTC
TRBD2,TRBJ2-1,-,TRBV19,CASSIERRAGGLHEQFF,TGTGCCAGTAGTATAGAACGTCGAGCGGGGGGACTCCATGAGCAGTTCTTC
-,TRBJ2-7,-,TRBV27,CASSTRGRGPYEQYF,TGTGCCAGCAGTACCAGGGGAAGGGGCCCCTACGAGCAGTACTTC
-,TRBJ1-2,-,TRBV4-2,CASSQATATYGYTF,TGTGCCAGCAGCCAGGCGACAGCTACCTATGGCTACACCTTC
TRBD2,TRBJ2-1,-,TRBV14,CASSPGLAGGLEQFF,TGTGCCAGCAGCCCTGGACTAGCGGGGGGCCTTGAGCAGTTCTTC
TRBD1,TRBJ2-3,-,TRBV5-4,CASSPGQVISTDTQYF,TGTGCCAGCAGCCCGGGACAGGTGATTAGCACAGATACGCAGTATTTT
TRBD1,TRBJ1-1,-,TRBV9,CASSVESRDRGLSAFF,TGTGCCAGCAGCGTAGAAAGCCGGGACAGGGGGCTTTCAGCTTTCTTT
-,TRBJ1-5,-,TRBV4-1,CASSQDRTSHQPQHF,TGCGCCAGCAGCCAAGACAGGACATCCCATCAGCCCCAGCATTTT
TRBD2,TRBJ2-3,-,TRBV7-2,CASTSRRGGGTDTQYF,TGTGCCAGCACCTCTAGACGCGGGGGGGGCACAGATACGCAGTATTTT
TRBD2,TRBJ2-7,-,TRBV9,CASSVGSSGDPYEQYF,TGTGCCAGCAGCGTCGGGTCTAGCGGTGATCCCTACGAGCAGTACTTC
TRBD2,TRBJ2-1,-,TRBV11-3,CASSLERTSGDANEQFF,TGTGCCAGCAGCTTAGAGCGAACTAGCGGGGACGCCAATGAGCAGTTCTTC
-,TRBJ1-4,few,TRBV14,CASSRTYNEKLFF,TGTGCCAGCAGCCGTACTTATAATGAAAAACTGTTTTTT
-,TRBJ2-7,-,TRBV5-4,CASSFRGAYEQYF,TGTGCCAGCAGCTTCAGGGGGGCCTACGAGCAGTACTTC
-,TRBJ1-1,-,TRBV7-8,CASSLVAFSKNTEAFF,TGTGCCAGCAGCTTAGTGGCTTTCTCGAAAAACACTGAAGCTTTCTTT
-,TRBJ1-1,-,TRBV9,CASSVSGAEAFF,TGTGCCAGCAGCGTATCGGGGGCTGAAGCTTTCTTT
-,TRBJ1-2,few,TRBV11-2,CASSLKVPDYYGYTF,TGTGCCAGCAGCTTAAAAGTCCCGGACTACTATGGCTACACCTTC